These 23 T cell receptor beta chains share one sample of origin, sequenced in a study of CD8 T cells in ankylosing spondylitis. MiXCR was run by TCRdb on the 5' RACE reads, yielding one entry per CDR3 protein. The top ten hold about 8.3% of the sample, which has about 170,000 distinct CDR3 sequences, around 18% seen once. The sample was blood, either unsorted or a sorted T cell fraction (not recorded which). Receptors originate from a male donor with ankylosing spondylitis or in good health (not recorded which).

The V call is TRBV4-2, the J call TRBJ2-2; no reliable D call. The CDR3 is 15 residues long. Germline CDR1 is LGHNA and CDR2 is YNFKEQ. V lost 4 bases and J 6 bases, leaving 15 bases between the germline ends. Written as DNA, the CDR3 is TGTGCCAGCAGCCCCGGGCTCCCCGGGTCCGGGGAGCTGTTTTTT. Translation gives CASSPGLPGSGELFF.

This clonotype was recorded at least ten times. This chain uses TRBV19 with TRBJ1-1, with D possibly being TRBD1 (5 bases). This CDR3 has 13 amino acids. Germline loops: CDR1 LNHDA, CDR2 SQIVND (reference sequence). V shed 3 bases and J shed 9 bases, with 14 bases lying between them. The CDR3 sequence: CASSILTGHQAFF. CDR3 bases: TGTGCCAGTAGTATCCTCACGGGGCATCAAGCTTTCTTT.

This clonotype was found many times. The chain combines TRBV20-1 with TRBJ2-3; the match to TRBD2 covers 8 bases. The CDR3 length is 16 residues. Germline-derived CDR1 and CDR2 are DFQATT and SNEGSKA (reference sequence). With V trimmed by 3 bases and J by 5 bases, 13 bases remained unmatched. The CDR3 bases are TGCAGTGCTAGTCATGGCGCGGGAGGACCGGTAGATACGCAGTATTTT. Residues: CSASHGAGGPVDTQYF.

The rearrangement links TRBV7-8 to TRBJ2-7; D may be TRBD2 (5 bases). Germline-derived CDR1 and CDR2 are SGHVS and FQNEAQ. This CDR3 comprises 13 residues. The V end was cut by 5 bases, the J end by 3 bases, with 11 bases between. The CDR3 DNA reads as TGTGCCAGCAGCCTCGGACTCATCTACGAGCAGTACTTC. Translation gives CASSLGLIYEQYF.

This clonotype was picked up a small number of times. The chain has TRBV18 and TRBJ2-2, with D unclear. The ends were cut back, 3 bases at V and 1 base at J, with 12 bases in the middle. The CDR3 is made up of 16 amino acids. Germline V gene data show CDR1 as KGHSH and CDR2 as LQKENI. The DNA of the CDR3 is TGTGCCAGCTCACCCCAAAGCAGCAGGAACACCGGGGAGCTGTTTTTT. It codes for CASSPQSSRNTGELFF. The whole variable domain, remainder taken from reference TRBV18 and TRBJ2-2, is NAGVMQNPRHLVRRRGQEARLRCSPMKGHSHVYWYRQLPEEGLKFMVYLQKENIIDESGMPKERFSAEFPKEGPSILRIQQVVRGDSAAYFCASSPQSSRNTGELFFGEGSRLTVL.

This clonotype has a count of ten or more. The rearrangement links TRBV10-2 to TRBJ1-2; D not certain. Germline V CDR1 and CDR2: WSHSY, SAAADI. This CDR3 comprises 14 residues. Trimming took off 4 bases at V and 8 bases at J, with 17 bases between the two ends. CDR3 in amino acids: CASSGWAVGRGYTF. CDR3 DNA sequence: TGCGCCAGCAGTGGTTGGGCCGTTGGAAGGGGCTACACCTTC.

This clonotype has ten or more counts. The rearrangement joins TRBV2 to TRBJ1-5; D uncertain. Deletions cut 3 bases from V and 0 bases from J, with 12 bases between. The length of the CDR3 is 16 residues. CDR1 and CDR2 from the germline V gene are SNHLY and FYNNEI. The CDR3 sequence is CASSENPLYSNQPQHF. The CDR3 nucleotides read TGTGCCAGCAGTGAGAACCCACTATATAGCAATCAGCCCCAGCATTTT.

This clonotype was detected ten times or more. The chain has TRBV4-2 and TRBJ1-2; D possibly corresponds to TRBD1 (5 bases). Germline V gene lookup returns CDR1 LGHNA and CDR2 YNFKEQ. This CDR3 has 14 amino acids. V dropped 0 bases and J dropped 5 bases, with 10 bases sitting between them. The DNA for the CDR3 is TGTGCCAGCAGCCAAGATCAAAAGGGGTATGGCTACACCTTC. It encodes CASSQDQKGYGYTF.

This sequence joins TRBV11-2 and TRBJ1-5; 11 bases map to TRBD1. Germline CDR1 and CDR2: SGHAT and FQNNGV. This CDR3 contains 15 residues. J lost 6 bases, V lost 5 bases, and 6 bases had no gene match. CDR3 in amino acids: CASSMGTGGFQPQHF. The DNA of the CDR3 is TGTGCCAGCAGCATGGGGACAGGGGGATTTCAGCCCCAGCATTTT.

This clonotype was seen a few times. V gene TRBV2 combines with J gene TRBJ1-4, with D unresolved. The CDR3 sequence is 15 residues long. The germline gives CDR1 SNHLY, CDR2 FYNNEI. V was cut by 7 bases and J by 5 bases, with 17 bases left in between. Here the CDR3 DNA reads TGTGCCAGCAACCCTGGGTCCCTGGGAAATGAAAAACTGTTTTTT. Translation gives CASNPGSLGNEKLFF.

This clonotype was counted at least ten times. This chain links TRBV5-1 with TRBJ1-5, with 7 bases that match TRBD1. This CDR3 region has 14 residues. The J segment lost 4 bases and the V segment lost 4 bases, leaving 5 bases of the junction unmatched. Germline CDR1 is SGHRS and CDR2 is YFSETQ. The CDR3 region is CASSPGTANQPQHF. The DNA for the CDR3 is TGCGCCAGCAGCCCAGGGACAGCTAATCAGCCCCAGCATTTT. The full variable domain, its missing parts supplied by reference TRBV5-1 and TRBJ1-5, is KAGVTQTPRYLIKTRGQQVTLSCSPISGHRSVSWYQQTPGQGLQFLFEYFSETQRNKGNFPGRFSGRQFSNSRSEMNVSTLELGDSALYLCASSPGTANQPQHFGDGTRLSIL.

This clonotype was observed a handful of times. The rearrangement joins TRBV20-1 to TRBJ2-1; D possibly corresponds to TRBD2 (5 bases). CDR1 is DFQATT and CDR2 is SNEGSKA in the germline V gene (reference sequence). The CDR3 has 13 residues. V was shortened by 8 bases and J by 10 bases, with 21 bases between the two germline ends. Here the CDR3 reads CSSRGLTGKEQFF. As DNA, the CDR3 is TGCAGTAGCCGAGGACTCACGGGGAAGGAGCAGTTCTTC.

This clonotype occurred many times. V and J are TRBV6-1 and TRBJ2-4, with D tentatively TRBD2 (5 bases). CDR1 and CDR2 from the germline V gene are MNHNS and SASEGT. V lost 10 bases to trimming and J lost 0 bases, with 19 bases between them. This CDR3 is built from 16 residues. The DNA of the CDR3 is TGTGCCACCCTTGGGCCCGGGGAACTAGCCAAAAACATTCAGTACTTC. Encoded protein: CATLGPGELAKNIQYF.

This clonotype was counted many times. V and J are TRBV5-6 and TRBJ1-1; D unresolved. The germline V gene encodes CDR1 SGHDT and CDR2 YYEEEE. This CDR3 contains 14 residues. Trimming removed 1 base from V and 0 bases from J, with 7 bases in between. The DNA of the CDR3 is TGTGCCAGCAGCTTGCTGATCATGAACACTGAAGCTTTCTTT. This codes for CASSLLIMNTEAFF.

This clonotype was detected only a few times. This chain joins TRBV20-1 and TRBJ2-3; D is unclear. Germline lookup yields CDR1 DFQATT and CDR2 SNEGSKA (reference sequence). The V end was cut by 2 bases, the J end by 9 bases, with 18 bases between. The CDR3 spans 14 residues. The CDR3 DNA follows: TGCAGTGCTAGAAAATCTATGGAGCTCTGGACGCAGTATTTT. Protein: CSARKSMELWTQYF.

This clonotype was detected only a few times. The chain joins TRBV7-9 to TRBJ1-5; the D is unclear. This CDR3 is built from 15 residues. Germline V gene lookup returns CDR1 SEHNR and CDR2 FQNEAQ (reference sequence). Trimming took off 4 bases at V and 7 bases at J, with 17 bases between the two ends. CDR3 nucleotide sequence: TGTGCCAGCAGCTACACTGACGGCGATGGGCAGCCCCAGCATTTT. It yields the protein CASSYTDGDGQPQHF.

The table lists this clonotype with many counts. This chain uses TRBV5-1 with TRBJ1-6; D is perhaps TRBD1 (6 bases). CDR3 length: 15 amino acids. V was shortened by 3 bases and J by 6 bases, with 13 bases between the two germline ends. Germline V CDR1 and CDR2: SGHRS, YFSETQ. DNA of the CDR3: TGCGCCAGCAGCTCGCCCGGGGGCGTTAATTCACCCCTCCACTTT. Translated: CASSSPGGVNSPLHF.

This clonotype was picked up many times. The J gene is TRBJ1-2, the V gene TRBV2; TRBD1 agrees at 8 bases. V lost 4 bases to trimming and J lost 7 bases; unmatched junction nucleotides: 5. CDR1 and CDR2 (germline): SNHLY, FYNNEI. The CDR3 runs to 13 residues. In nucleotides, the CDR3 is TGTGCCAGCAGTGCGCAGGGGGCAAGTGGCTACACCTTC. It is translated as CASSAQGASGYTF.

In this sample, this clonotype turned up many times. The genes are TRBV30 and TRBJ2-1; 11 bases agree with TRBD2. This CDR3 contains 15 residues. Germline V gives CDR1 GTSNPN, CDR2 SVGIG (reference sequence). The V segment lost 2 bases and the J segment 3 bases; nucleotides outside the gene matches: 3. CDR3 in amino acids: CAWSKTSGVYNEQFF. CDR3 bases: TGTGCCTGGAGTAAGACTAGCGGGGTCTACAATGAGCAGTTCTTC.

This clonotype was seen ten or more times. This chain joins TRBV18 and TRBJ1-2; D is uncertain. V lost 4 bases to trimming and J lost 4 bases, with 13 bases between them. The length of the CDR3 is 14 residues. Per the germline V gene, CDR1 is KGHSH and CDR2 is LQKENI. This chain's CDR3 is CASSRAGPSYGYTF. CDR3 bases: TGTGCCAGCTCACGTGCCGGGCCGTCCTATGGCTACACCTTC.

This clonotype was observed at least ten times. V and J are TRBV20-1 and TRBJ2-2; D call uncertain. The CDR3 totals 14 residues. The germline V gene has CDR1 DFQATT and CDR2 SNEGSKA (reference sequence). V lost 1 base, J lost 6 bases, and 12 bases lay in between. The CDR3 region has the DNA TGCAGTGCTAGAGGGCTGGGTTCGGCCGGGGAGCTGTTTTTT. Amino acid sequence: CSARGLGSAGELFF.

This sequence joins TRBV10-3 and TRBJ2-2; 9 bases map to TRBD1. The CDR3 consists of 16 residues. Unmatched junction bases numbered 7, after V lost 4 bases and J lost 4 bases. The germline gives CDR1 ENHRY, CDR2 SYGVKD. CDR3 DNA sequence: TGTGCCATCAGTGCCAACAGGGGGCCGGGCACCGGGGAGCTGTTTTTT. This translates into CAISANRGPGTGELFF.

This clonotype was seen many times. V gene TRBV20-1 combines with J gene TRBJ2-2, with 9 bases identical to TRBD1. This CDR3 region has 18 residues. Trimming removed 0 bases from V and 9 bases from J; junction bases left unmatched: 17. Germline loops: CDR1 DFQATT, CDR2 SNEGSKA (reference sequence). The CDR3 DNA reads TGCAGTGCTAGAGATCTTCAGGGACAGGGACCCCTAGGGCGGGAGCTGTTTTTT. Its protein is CSARDLQGQGPLGRELFF.